This entry lists 23 T cell receptor beta chains sequenced from one sample in a study of CD8 T cells in ankylosing spondylitis (dated by TCRdb to the late 2010s). Library preparation employed 5' RACE. Sequencing used an Illumina HiSeq 2500. TCRdb redid the processing of the public reads, applying fastp at Q25 and MiXCR, and retained in-frame beta chains. A single entry per CDR3 protein holds the most common genes and DNA from its merged rows. The sample profile shows approximately 340,000 distinct CDR3 sequences; under 15% of them were found once. Together, the top ten hold roughly 1.1% of the sample. The sample consisted of blood, either unsorted or a sorted T cell fraction (not recorded which). Receptor source: a male donor with ankylosing spondylitis or in good health (not recorded which).

There are many counts of this clonotype. The V gene is TRBV27, the J gene TRBJ1-5, with D hard to call. V was pared by 7 bases and J by 2 bases, with 6 bases between. Germline V gene lookup returns CDR1 MNHEY and CDR2 SMNVEV (reference sequence). CDR3 length equals 12 residues. As DNA, the CDR3 is TGTGCCAGCAAGGAGGGCAATCAGCCCCAGCATTTT. Its protein is CASKEGNQPQHF.

This clonotype was seen at least ten times. The chain recombines TRBV20-1 with TRBJ2-1; 14 nucleotides match TRBD2. This CDR3 comprises 14 residues. Germline V gives CDR1 DFQATT, CDR2 SNEGSKA (reference sequence). The CDR3: CSGLAGAFHNEQFF. Here the CDR3 DNA reads TGCTCGGGACTAGCGGGAGCTTTCCACAATGAGCAGTTCTTC.

This chain links TRBV28 with TRBJ2-7, with 9 bases aligning to TRBD2. The V gene's germline CDR1 is MDHEN and CDR2 SYDVKM. The CDR3 extends over 15 amino acids. J gave up 3 bases and V 6 bases, and 9 bases lay outside the gene matches. The CDR3 region has the DNA TGTGCCAGCAGGCGGGGGAGTAGCGGGAGCTACGAGCAGTACTTC. This codes for CASRRGSSGSYEQYF.

The chain couples TRBV6-1 to TRBJ2-3, with TRBD1 matching 9 bases. CDR3 length equals 15 residues. The germline V gene encodes CDR1 MNHNS and CDR2 SASEGT. V trimming: 6 bases; J trimming: 2 bases; junction bases outside the gene matches: 6. The DNA for the CDR3 is TGTGCCAGCAGCGACAGGGGGTTATACACAGATACGCAGTATTTT. As protein: CASSDRGLYTDTQYF.

Only a few counts were recorded for this clonotype. The CDR3 DNA sequence: TGTGCCAGCAGCTTGGAGCGGGGGCCCACAGATACGCAGTATTTT. It codes for CASSLERGPTDTQYF. The chain combines TRBV5-6 with TRBJ2-3, with 8 nucleotides matching TRBD2. V shed 0 bases, J shed 2 bases, and the junction held 2 bases outside the gene matches. The CDR3 extends over 15 amino acids. Looked up from germline, CDR1 is SGHDT and CDR2 is YYEEEE.

The chain carries TRBV27 and TRBJ1-2; D is possibly TRBD1 (6 bases). CDR3 length: 17 residues. Trimming pared 2 bases from V and 5 bases from J, leaving 21 bases between. The V gene's germline CDR1 is MNHEY and CDR2 SMNVEV (reference sequence). CDR3 region: CASSLGFGGGSKYGYTF. For the CDR3, the DNA is TGTGCCAGCAGTTTAGGATTTGGGGGGGGCTCGAAGTATGGCTACACCTTC.

The chain joins TRBV20-1 to TRBJ1-1; D may be TRBD1 (6 bases). Germline assignment: CDR1 DFQATT and CDR2 SNEGSKA (reference sequence). V gave up 3 bases and J gave up 1 base, with 12 bases separating them. The CDR3 is 14 amino acids. The CDR3 DNA sequence: TGCAGTGCTAGTCCATCGACAGGGAACACTGAAGCTTTCTTT. Protein: CSASPSTGNTEAFF.

CDR3 sequence reads: CSVERAGLLFF. In nucleotides, the CDR3 is TGCAGCGTTGAGAGGGCGGGACTGCTGTTTTTT. The chain couples TRBV29-1 to TRBJ1-4; TRBD1 might be the D (5 bases). CDR3 length: 11 amino acids. V dropped 3 bases and J dropped 14 bases, with 13 bases sitting between them. The germline V gene encodes CDR1 SQVTM and CDR2 ANQGSEA.

V is TRBV12-3 or TRBV12-4 and J is TRBJ2-5; weak D call: TRBD1 (5 bases). This CDR3 region has 13 residues. Between the trimmed V and J ends, which lost 5 bases and 7 bases, there was a span of 14 bases. The CDR3 loop reads CASSPEGVATQYF. In DNA form, the CDR3 reads TGTGCCAGCAGTCCCGAAGGGGTAGCGACCCAGTACTTC.

With regard to this clonotype: A much bigger clone sits one base away, suggesting this may be a read error. The V and J genes are TRBV5-1 and TRBJ2-1, with D unresolved. Germline V lookup: CDR1 SGHRS, CDR2 YFSETQ. V shed 0 bases and J shed 8 bases, with 12 bases lying between them. The CDR3 spans 14 residues. In DNA, the CDR3 is TGCGCCAGCAGCTTGGATGTCAGTAACGATGAGCAGTTCTTC. Translation: CASSLDVSNDEQFF.

This clonotype was found a few times. The rearrangement links TRBV5-1 to TRBJ1-1, with D perhaps matching TRBD1 (5 bases). V lost 2 bases and J lost 4, with 15 bases in between. Germline V lookup: CDR1 SGHRS, CDR2 YFSETQ. This CDR3 has 15 amino acids. CDR3 in amino acids: CASSFNGGSGTEAFF. The CDR3 coding sequence is TGCGCCAGCAGCTTTAACGGGGGTAGCGGCACTGAAGCTTTCTTT.

CDR3 residues: CATSRVMRGGTDTQYF. The CDR3 nucleotides are TGTGCCACCAGCAGAGTGATGCGCGGGGGCACAGATACGCAGTATTTT. The J gene is TRBJ2-3, the V gene TRBV15, with a weak D call TRBD2 (6 bases). The CDR3 totals 16 residues. Germline V gene data show CDR1 as LNHNV and CDR2 as YYDKDF (reference sequence). V was shortened by 1 base and J by 1 base, with 12 bases between the two germline ends. The full variable domain, its missing parts supplied by reference TRBV15 and TRBJ2-3, is DAMVIQNPRYQVTQFGKPVTLSCSQTLNHNVMYWYQQKSSQAPKLLFHYYDKDFNNEADTPDNFQSRRPNTSFCFLDIRSPGLGDTAMYLCATSRVMRGGTDTQYFGPGTRLTVL.

This rearrangement joins TRBV4-1 to TRBJ2-3; weak D call: TRBD1 (6 bases). CDR1 MGHRA and CDR2 YSYEKL come from the germline V gene. This CDR3 is 15 amino acids long. V was trimmed by 1 base and J by 3 bases, leaving 11 bases between them. The DNA for the CDR3 is TGCGCCAGCAGCCAAGTGGGGGCGAAGACAGATACGCAGTATTTT. Its protein is CASSQVGAKTDTQYF.

J is TRBJ1-2 and V is TRBV20-1, with a possible D match to TRBD1 (5 bases). Germline V lookup: CDR1 DFQATT, CDR2 SNEGSKA (reference sequence). Between the trimmed V and J ends, which lost 2 bases and 2 bases, there was a span of 18 bases. The CDR3 is 16 residues long. The CDR3 protein is CSARLAGTESNYGYTF. The CDR3 DNA reads as TGCAGTGCTAGACTAGCCGGGACGGAATCAAACTATGGCTACACCTTC.

In its sample, this clonotype was seen a few times. The rearrangement uses TRBV6-5 and TRBJ2-1, with TRBD2 matching over 10 bases. The CDR3 is 16 residues long. CDR1 MNHEY and CDR2 SVGAGI come from the germline V gene. The V segment lost 2 bases and the J segment 1 base; nucleotides outside the gene matches: 2. CDR3 nucleotides: TGTGCCAGCAGTTACGGACTAGCGGCATCCTACAATGAGCAGTTCTTC. This codes for CASSYGLAASYNEQFF.

This clonotype was counted only a few times. The rearrangement joins TRBV3-1 to TRBJ1-2, with D hard to call. Trimming took off 1 base at V and 1 base at J, with 16 bases between the two ends. CDR1 and CDR2 (germline): LGHDT, YNNKEL (reference sequence). CDR3 length: 17 amino acids. CDR3 sequence: CASSQGLGLGINYGYTF. CDR3 DNA sequence: TGTGCCAGCAGCCAAGGATTAGGGCTCGGAATTAACTATGGCTACACCTTC.

This chain links TRBV5-1 with TRBJ2-3; 13 bases match TRBD2. The CDR3 has 16 residues. With 2 bases clipped from V and 5 bases from J, the junction kept 5 bases outside the gene matches. CDR1 SGHRS and CDR2 YFSETQ come from the germline V gene. CDR3 loop: CASSLTTSGGKDTQYF. In DNA, the CDR3 is TGCGCCAGCAGCTTAACGACTAGCGGGGGGAAAGATACGCAGTATTTT.

A few counts support this clonotype. This chain joins TRBV6-1 and TRBJ1-1, with a weak D call TRBD1 (5 bases). Deletions cut 8 bases from V and 1 base from J, with 14 bases between. The CDR3 length is 14 residues. Per germline, CDR1 MNHNS and CDR2 SASEGT. The DNA of the CDR3 is TGTGCCAGCCTATCCCCACAGGCGAACACTGAAGCTTTCTTT. This gives the protein CASLSPQANTEAFF.

The genes are TRBV2 and TRBJ1-4; TRBD1 agrees at 7 bases. Trimming took 6 bases from V and 8 from J; bases not matched to a gene: 6. Germline loops: CDR1 SNHLY, CDR2 FYNNEI. The length of the CDR3 is 13 residues. The CDR3 DNA sequence: TGTGCCAGCAGAAGAGACAGGGAGGAAAAACTGTTTTTT. It yields the protein CASRRDREEKLFF. Full variable domain (rest looked up from reference TRBV2 and TRBJ1-4): EPEVTQTPSHQVTQMGQEVILRCVPISNHLYFYWYRQILGQKVEFLVSFYNNEISEKSEIFDDQFSVERPDGSNFTLKIRSTKLEDSAMYFCASRRDREEKLFFGSGTQLSVL.

This clonotype has only a few counts. The gene calls are TRBV29-1 and TRBJ1-4; D ambiguous. The V end was cut by 4 bases, the J end by 3 bases, with 0 bases between. There are 10 residues in the CDR3. Per the germline V gene, CDR1 is SQVTM and CDR2 is ANQGSEA. The CDR3 loop reads CSVANEKLFF. For the CDR3, the DNA is TGCAGCGTTGCTAATGAAAAACTGTTTTTT.

V is TRBV9 and J is TRBJ1-2; D remains ambiguous. Trimming took 3 bases from V and 10 from J, leaving 16 bases between them. The length of the CDR3 is 13 residues. Germline V gene data show CDR1 as SGDLS and CDR2 as YYNGEE. CDR3 DNA: TGTGCCAGCAGCGGAAACCCGGGTCAGGTCTACACCTTC. Translated, it gives CASSGNPGQVYTF.

This clonotype was observed a few times. A read error may account for a junction end that differs from germline. This chain links TRBV20-1 with TRBJ1-1, with D perhaps matching TRBD1 (5 bases). The germline V gene has CDR1 DFQATT and CDR2 SNEGSKA (reference sequence). The CDR3 spans 13 residues. In DNA, the CDR3 is TGCAGTGCTCCCACCGCAGGGAACGCTGAAGCTTTCTTT. This codes for CSAPTAGNAEAFF.

The J gene is TRBJ2-5, the V gene TRBV5-1; 11 bases are a match to TRBD2. Germline CDR1 and CDR2: SGHRS and YFSETQ. This CDR3 comprises 18 residues. V shed 0 bases and J 3 bases; nucleotides not matched to a gene: 10. CDR3 sequence: CASSLDIASSGRKETQYF. The CDR3 DNA is TGCGCCAGCAGCTTGGATATTGCGTCTAGCGGGAGGAAAGAGACCCAGTACTTC.